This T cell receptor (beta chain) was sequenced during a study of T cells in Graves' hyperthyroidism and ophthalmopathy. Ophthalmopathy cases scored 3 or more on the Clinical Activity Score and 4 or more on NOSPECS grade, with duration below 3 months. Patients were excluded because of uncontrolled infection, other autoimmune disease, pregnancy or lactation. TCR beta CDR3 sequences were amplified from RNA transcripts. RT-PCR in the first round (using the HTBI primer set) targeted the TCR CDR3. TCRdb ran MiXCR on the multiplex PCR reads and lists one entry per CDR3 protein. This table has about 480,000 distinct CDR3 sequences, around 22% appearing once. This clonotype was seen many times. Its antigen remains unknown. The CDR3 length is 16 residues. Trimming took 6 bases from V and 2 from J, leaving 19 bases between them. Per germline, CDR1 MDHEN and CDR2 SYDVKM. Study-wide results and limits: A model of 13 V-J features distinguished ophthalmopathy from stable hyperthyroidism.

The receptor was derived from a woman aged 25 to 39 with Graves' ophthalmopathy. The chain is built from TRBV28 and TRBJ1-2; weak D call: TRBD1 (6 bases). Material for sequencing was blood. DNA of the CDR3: TGTGCCAGCAGGGAAATAAACCAGGGGAAAAACTATGGCTACACCTTC. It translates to CASREINQGKNYGYTF.